These 25 T cell receptor beta chains share one sample of origin, sequenced in a study of T-cell memory formation after mild COVID-19. TCRdb re-derived calls from the 5' RACE reads in MiXCR, one entry per CDR3 protein. The table includes approximately 65,000 distinct CDR3 sequences, 16% detected once. The specimen sequenced was PBMCs or a T cell subset sorted from them (not recorded which). The receptors shown here come from an adult woman who had mild COVID-19 (a few samples of this study predate the infection). Cell type and time point are not known.

This clonotype has ten or more counts. V is TRBV7-9 and J is TRBJ2-5, with 8 positions matching TRBD2. The ends lost 1 base at V and 1 base at J; junction bases unmatched: 2. This CDR3 spans 15 amino acids. CDR1 SEHNR and CDR2 FQNEAQ come from the germline V gene (reference sequence). The CDR3 DNA is TGTGCCAGCAGCTTAGTCCTAGCGGGCCAAGAGACCCAGTACTTC. Its translation is CASSLVLAGQETQYF.

This clonotype was seen more than once but under ten times. CDR3 loop: CSVEDNRRGTNTGELFF. CDR3 in DNA: TGCAGCGTTGAAGATAATCGTAGAGGGACGAACACCGGGGAGCTGTTTTTT. This chain uses TRBV29-1 with TRBJ2-2; D is possibly TRBD2 (5 bases). The CDR3 loop spans 17 amino acids. CDR1 and CDR2 (germline): SQVTM, ANQGSEA. The V end was cut by 0 bases, the J end by 0 bases, with 14 bases between.

This clonotype came up many times. This chain links TRBV7-9 with TRBJ2-7; TRBD2 is a possible D gene (5 bases). Germline V CDR1 and CDR2: SEHNR, FQNEAQ (reference sequence). This CDR3 is 14 amino acids long. V was cut by 3 bases and J by 6 bases, with 15 bases left in between. The CDR3 region is CASSFYPGWGEQYF. Here the CDR3 DNA reads TGTGCCAGCAGCTTCTACCCGGGGTGGGGCGAGCAGTACTTC.

This clonotype has only a few counts. The CDR3: CASSILWGAYNEQFF. The DNA for the CDR3 is TGTGCCAGTTCCATTTTGTGGGGGGCATACAATGAGCAGTTCTTC. The rearrangement joins TRBV19 to TRBJ2-1, with D tentatively TRBD1 or TRBD2 (6 bases each). Germline lookup yields CDR1 LNHDA and CDR2 SQIVND (reference sequence). V dropped 8 bases and J dropped 4 bases, with 18 bases sitting between them. The CDR3 has 15 amino acids.

The table lists this clonotype with a few counts. This chain connects TRBV4-1 to TRBJ2-7; 11 positions agree with TRBD1. V dropped 2 bases and J dropped 2; count of bases not matched to a gene: 5. Germline assignment: CDR1 MGHRA and CDR2 YSYEKL. The CDR3 loop spans 16 amino acids. In nucleotides, the CDR3 is TGCGCCAGCAGCCAACCAGGGACAGGGGGAGCCTACGAGCAGTACTTC. The encoded protein is CASSQPGTGGAYEQYF.

The chain couples TRBV23-1 to TRBJ2-1, with TRBD1 matching 10 bases. TRBV23-1 is an ORF; its function is uncertain. The CDR3 runs 16 residues. The J segment lost 4 bases and the V segment lost 4 bases, leaving 7 bases of the junction unmatched. CDR3 bases: TGCGCCAGCAGTCCTCCCCGGGACAGGGGTTACAATGAGCAGTTCTTC. Protein sequence: CASSPPRDRGYNEQFF.

In this sample, this clonotype turned up a few times. The rearrangement joins TRBV6-5 to TRBJ2-3, with 9 bases lining up with TRBD2. This CDR3 spans 16 amino acids. CDR1 is MNHEY, CDR2 SVGAGI, per germline. Trimming at V came to 1 base and at J to 3 bases, leaving 5 bases not matched to a gene. The CDR3 DNA sequence: TGTGCCAGCAGTTACTACGCGGGAGGGCGAACAGATACGCAGTATTTT. Translation: CASSYYAGGRTDTQYF.

The chain carries TRBV7-2 and TRBJ2-4; D unresolved. The CDR3 extends over 12 amino acids. The V end lost 8 bases, the J end lost 5 bases, and 10 bases lay between the germline ends. Germline assignment: CDR1 SGHTA and CDR2 FQGNSA. The CDR3 DNA reads as TGTGCCAGCTCAGGCGAGGAAAACATTCAGTACTTC. It yields the protein CASSGEENIQYF.

V gene TRBV6-1 combines with J gene TRBJ2-2; D call uncertain. V was clipped by 7 bases and J by 0 bases, with 15 bases between them. The CDR3 covers 16 residues. The germline V gene encodes CDR1 MNHNS and CDR2 SASEGT. The DNA of the CDR3 is TGTGCCAGCACCCTCATGACACCGCCGAACACCGGGGAGCTGTTTTTT. It is translated as CASTLMTPPNTGELFF.

This chain connects TRBV12-3 or TRBV12-4 to TRBJ1-4; D not resolved. The CDR3 runs 12 residues. With 6 bases removed from V and 10 bases from J, the gap between germline ends came to 12 bases. CDR3 loop: CASSLTYRKLFF. CDR3 bases: TGTGCCAGCAGCTTGACATATAGAAAACTGTTTTTT.

This clonotype was seen only a few times. The rearrangement links TRBV7-9 to TRBJ2-7; the D is unclear. Germline V gene lookup returns CDR1 SEHNR and CDR2 FQNEAQ (reference sequence). V lost 5 bases, J lost 2 bases, and 4 bases lay in between. CDR3 length: 11 amino acids. In DNA, the CDR3 is TGTGCCAGCAGCCACCCCTACGAGCAGTACTTC. It codes for CASSHPYEQYF.

This clonotype has more than one count but fewer than ten. The chain employs TRBV4-1 and TRBJ1-3, with no clear D. The CDR3 extends over 15 amino acids. Germline V gives CDR1 MGHRA, CDR2 YSYEKL. V gave up 8 bases and J gave up 0 bases, with 14 bases separating them. The CDR3 region is CASGSLSLSGNTIYF. CDR3 DNA sequence: TGCGCCAGCGGATCCCTCAGTCTCTCTGGAAACACCATATATTTT.

This clonotype was counted many times. The rearrangement links TRBV5-6 to TRBJ2-3; 8 bases agree with TRBD2. Germline trimming cut 2 bases from V and 1 base from J; bases unmatched to any gene: 6. The germline V gene encodes CDR1 SGHDT and CDR2 YYEEEE. CDR3 size: 16 residues. Written as DNA, the CDR3 is TGTGCCAGCAGCTTCTTCGGGGGGGCCGGCACAGATACGCAGTATTTT. It codes for CASSFFGGAGTDTQYF.

The CDR3, as DNA: TGTGCCAGCAGTGATCAAGAGACCCAGTACTTC. Amino acids: CASSDQETQYF. This chain uses TRBV12-3 or TRBV12-4 with TRBJ2-5; D is ambiguous. The CDR3 loop spans 11 amino acids. Trimming removed 5 bases at V and 2 bases at J, with 3 bases between.

This clonotype was detected only a few times. V gene TRBV19 combines with J gene TRBJ2-1, with D possibly being TRBD1 (5 bases). Per the germline V gene, CDR1 is LNHDA and CDR2 is SQIVND (reference sequence). Deletions cut 5 bases from V and 5 bases from J, with 10 bases between. CDR3 length: 13 residues. In DNA, the CDR3 is TGTGCCAGTAGTTCTACAGGCAACAATGAGCAGTTCTTC. Translating it yields CASSSTGNNEQFF.

This clonotype was found a few times. The chain uses TRBV9 and TRBJ2-7; D unclear. This CDR3 spans 14 amino acids. Trimming left V 4 bases short and J 3 bases short, with 14 bases between. CDR1 and CDR2 from the germline V gene are SGDLS and YYNGEE. CDR3 region: CASSPANTNYEQYF. The CDR3 coding sequence is TGTGCCAGCAGCCCGGCGAACACTAACTACGAGCAGTACTTC.

This clonotype was observed a few times. The rearrangement links TRBV20-1 to TRBJ1-5; D unclear. From germline, CDR1 is DFQATT and CDR2 SNEGSKA (reference sequence). The length of the CDR3 is 16 residues. V was trimmed by 7 bases and J by 2 bases, leaving 21 bases between them. The CDR3 here is CSVMALGGGRNQPQHF. The DNA of the CDR3 is TGCAGTGTTATGGCCCTCGGAGGAGGTCGCAATCAGCCCCAGCATTTT.

This clonotype came up a few times. J is TRBJ1-2 and V is TRBV29-1; 10 nucleotides match TRBD1. The CDR3 has 13 amino acids. V was pared by 3 bases and J by 4 bases, with 2 bases of the junction left unmatched. CDR1 and CDR2 (germline): SQVTM, ANQGSEA. CDR3 in amino acids: CSVEDRGVYGYTF. The DNA for the CDR3 is TGCAGCGTTGAGGACAGGGGGGTCTATGGCTACACCTTC.

The chain carries TRBV5-6 and TRBJ2-7; D call uncertain. CDR3 length equals 11 residues. Trimming stripped 4 bases from V and 7 bases from J, with 9 bases between. The V gene's germline CDR1 is SGHDT and CDR2 YYEEEE. The CDR3: CASSLLGEQYF. The DNA for the CDR3 is TGTGCCAGCAGCCTACTGGGGGAGCAGTACTTC.

This chain joins TRBV7-9 and TRBJ2-5; a possible D gene is TRBD2 (6 bases). Germline assignment: CDR1 SEHNR and CDR2 FQNEAQ (reference sequence). V was clipped by 1 base and J by 2 bases, with 11 bases between them. The CDR3 spans 15 residues. CDR3 sequence (DNA): TGTGCCAGCAGCTTAGTAGCGGATACACAAGAGACCCAGTACTTC. This codes for CASSLVADTQETQYF.

This chain joins TRBV13 and TRBJ2-5; no clear D gene. In germline, CDR1 is PRHDT, CDR2 FYEKMQ (reference sequence). This CDR3 comprises 12 residues. Between the trimmed V and J ends, which lost 5 bases and 5 bases, there was a span of 9 bases. CDR3 sequence: CASSGRAETQYF. In DNA, the CDR3 is TGTGCCAGCAGCGGACGGGCGGAGACCCAGTACTTC. Full variable domain (remainder filled in from reference TRBV13 and TRBJ2-5): AAGVIQSPRHLIKEKRETATLKCYPIPRHDTVYWYQQGPGQDPQFLISFYEKMQSDKGSIPDRFSAQQFSDYHSELNMSSLELGDSALYFCASSGRAETQYFGPGTRLLVL.

This clonotype turned up a few times. J is TRBJ2-5 and V is TRBV7-3; TRBD2 aligns across 8 bases. The CDR3 contains 15 residues. V gave up 1 base and J gave up 2 bases; unmatched junction bases: 3. The germline V gene has CDR1 SGHTA and CDR2 FQGTGA. The CDR3 reads CASSLSGGSQETQYF. The CDR3, as DNA: TGTGCCAGCAGCTTAAGCGGGGGGTCGCAAGAGACCCAGTACTTC.

V and J are TRBV12-3 or TRBV12-4 and TRBJ2-3; 10 bases match TRBD2. This CDR3 is 16 amino acids long. With V trimmed by 5 bases and J by 2 bases, 7 bases remained unmatched. The CDR3 is CASSEASGSTTDTQYF. CDR3 nucleotide sequence: TGTGCCAGCAGTGAGGCTAGCGGGAGCACCACAGATACGCAGTATTTT.

This clonotype was picked up a small number of times. The chain is built from TRBV20-1 and TRBJ1-1, with D perhaps matching TRBD1 (6 bases). The germline V gene encodes CDR1 DFQATT and CDR2 SNEGSKA (reference sequence). V lost 6 bases, J lost 6 bases, and 14 bases lay in between. The CDR3 is 12 residues long. The CDR3 reads CSAFPGGAEAFF. As DNA, the CDR3 is TGCAGTGCCTTTCCGGGGGGCGCTGAAGCTTTCTTT.

There are a few counts of this clonotype. This chain uses TRBV25-1 with TRBJ2-7; D remains ambiguous. V dropped 2 bases and J dropped 3 bases, with 8 bases sitting between them. This CDR3 is built from 13 residues. Germline CDR1 MGHDK, CDR2 SYGVNS. The CDR3 reads CASSEGDGYEQYF. As DNA, the CDR3 is TGTGCCAGCAGTGAAGGAGACGGCTACGAGCAGTACTTC.